This TCR beta chain was obtained from a study of blood T cell repertoires in COVID-19. The method was immunoSEQ multiplex PCR; TCRdb's version includes in-frame clones alone and lacks a portion of them. This table holds about 160,000 clones, approximately 80% found once. Material: peripheral blood. The source of this sequence is a man between 60 and 75 years old with acute or convalescent COVID-19.

The CDR3 sequence is CASSQVRGPDEKLFF. The CDR3 bases are TGCGCCAGCAGCCAAGTCAGGGGGCCTGATGAAAAACTGTTTTTT. The rearrangement uses TRBV4-1 and TRBJ1-4, with 8 bases lining up with TRBD1. This CDR3 is 15 amino acids long. After removal of 1 base from V and 6 bases from J, the junction contained 4 bases not matched to a gene. Germline V gene data show CDR1 as MGHRA and CDR2 as YSYEKL.